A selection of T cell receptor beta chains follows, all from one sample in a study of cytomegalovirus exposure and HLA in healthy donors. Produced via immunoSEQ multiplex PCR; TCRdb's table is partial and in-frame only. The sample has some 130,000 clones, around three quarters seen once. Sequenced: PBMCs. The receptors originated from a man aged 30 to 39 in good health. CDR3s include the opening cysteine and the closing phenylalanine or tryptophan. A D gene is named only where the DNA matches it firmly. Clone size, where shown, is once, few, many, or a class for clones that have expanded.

CDR3 DNA: TGTGCCTGGAGTGTGGCAGGTAATGAGCAGTTCTTC; CDR3 protein: CAWSVAGNEQFF; V gene: TRBV30; clone size: -; J gene: TRBJ2-1; D gene: -
CDR3 DNA: TGTGCCAGCAGCTTAGGCCAGAACTATGGCTACACCTTC; CDR3 protein: CASSLGQNYGYTF; V gene: TRBV11-2; clone size: -; J gene: TRBJ1-2; D gene: -
CDR3 DNA: TGTGCCAGCAGTTCCGGACTAGAGGTTGAGACCCAGTACTTC; CDR3 protein: CASSSGLEVETQYF; V gene: TRBV6-6; clone size: -; J gene: TRBJ2-5; D gene: TRBD2
CDR3 DNA: TGCAGCGTTGAGAAATGGACTAGCGGGAAATACAATGAGCAGTTCTTC; CDR3 protein: CSVEKWTSGKYNEQFF; V gene: TRBV29-1; clone size: -; J gene: TRBJ2-1; D gene: TRBD2
CDR3 DNA: TGCGCCAGCAGCCAAGATCGCCCTAGCGGGACGGAAGAGACCCAGTACTTC; CDR3 protein: CASSQDRPSGTEETQYF; V gene: TRBV4-1; clone size: -; J gene: TRBJ2-5; D gene: TRBD2
CDR3 DNA: TGTGCCAGAAGCTTGTCCCGGGAGAATGGTACCGGGGAGCTGTTTTTT; CDR3 protein: CARSLSRENGTGELFF; V gene: TRBV5-3; clone size: once; J gene: TRBJ2-2; D gene: -
CDR3 DNA: TGTGCCAGCAGCGTGTTCGGGAGCGCGGATGAGCAGTTCTTC; CDR3 protein: CASSVFGSADEQFF; V gene: TRBV9; clone size: -; J gene: TRBJ2-1; D gene: -
CDR3 DNA: TGTGCCAGCAGTGAAATGGGCCTAGCGGGGGGGCACGAGCAGTACTTC; CDR3 protein: CASSEMGLAGGHEQYF; V gene: TRBV6-1; clone size: -; J gene: TRBJ2-7; D gene: TRBD2
CDR3 DNA: TGTGCCAGCTCCCCGGACTACACTGAGCAGTTCTTC; CDR3 protein: CASSPDYTEQFF; V gene: TRBV7-3; clone size: -; J gene: TRBJ2-1; D gene: -
CDR3 DNA: TGCGCCAGCAGTGATCTCGAGGGCGTGAACGAGCAGTACTTC; CDR3 protein: CASSDLEGVNEQYF; V gene: TRBV10-1; clone size: -; J gene: TRBJ2-7; D gene: -
CDR3 DNA: TGTGCCTGGAGTGTAACTAGCGGGAGGATCGAGCAGTACTTC; CDR3 protein: CAWSVTSGRIEQYF; V gene: TRBV30; clone size: -; J gene: TRBJ2-7; D gene: TRBD2
CDR3 DNA: TGTGCCAGCACCCCGTTTAGACTAGCGAGACGAGACAATGAGCAGTTCTTC; CDR3 protein: CASTPFRLARRDNEQFF; V gene: TRBV6-4; clone size: -; J gene: TRBJ2-1; D gene: TRBD2
CDR3 DNA: TGTGCCATCAGTGAGTCCAGGGTCCACGAGCAGTACTTC; CDR3 protein: CAISESRVHEQYF; V gene: TRBV10-3; clone size: -; J gene: TRBJ2-7; D gene: -
CDR3 DNA: TGTGCCAGTAGTCCAATCCCCGAAGGGACAACTGGCTACACCTTC; CDR3 protein: CASSPIPEGTTGYTF; V gene: TRBV19; clone size: once; J gene: TRBJ1-2; D gene: -
CDR3 DNA: TGTGCCAGCAGCTTGACAGGTAACACTGAAGCTTTCTTT; CDR3 protein: CASSLTGNTEAFF; V gene: TRBV7-9; clone size: -; J gene: TRBJ1-1; D gene: -
CDR3 DNA: TGTGCCAGCAGTGAATTCGTTTGGGACAGGGCATGCGAGCAGTACTTC; CDR3 protein: CASSEFVWDRACEQYF; V gene: TRBV25-1; clone size: -; J gene: TRBJ2-7; D gene: TRBD1
CDR3 DNA: TGTGCCAGCTCTGGACAGTTGGGAGAGACCCAGTACTTC; CDR3 protein: CASSGQLGETQYF; V gene: TRBV28; clone size: -; J gene: TRBJ2-5; D gene: -
CDR3 DNA: TGTGCCAGCGCGGACAGGGGGCGTTTTCAGCCCCAGCATTTT; CDR3 protein: CASADRGRFQPQHF; V gene: TRBV2; clone size: -; J gene: TRBJ1-5; D gene: TRBD1
CDR3 DNA: TGTGCCAGCAGCTTGGCCCGGGGACAGAGGAACACTGAAGCTTTCTTT; CDR3 protein: CASSLARGQRNTEAFF; V gene: TRBV5-6; clone size: -; J gene: TRBJ1-1; D gene: TRBD1
CDR3 DNA: TGTGCCAGCAGAGACAGGGTAACCGGGGAGCTGTTTTTT; CDR3 protein: CASRDRVTGELFF; V gene: TRBV2; clone size: -; J gene: TRBJ2-2; D gene: TRBD1
CDR3 DNA: TGTGCCAGCAGCCAAACCCCCCGACTAGCGGGAAACACAGATACGCAGTATTTT; CDR3 protein: CASSQTPRLAGNTDTQYF; V gene: TRBV5-4; clone size: -; J gene: TRBJ2-3; D gene: TRBD2
CDR3 DNA: TGTGCCAGCAGCTTAATCGGGACAGGGCTCTACGAGCAGTACTTC; CDR3 protein: CASSLIGTGLYEQYF; V gene: TRBV13; clone size: -; J gene: TRBJ2-7; D gene: TRBD1
CDR3 DNA: TGTGCCAGCTCACAATGGGACAGGAGAGGTCAGCCCCAGCATTTT; CDR3 protein: CASSQWDRRGQPQHF; V gene: TRBV18; clone size: few; J gene: TRBJ1-5; D gene: TRBD1
CDR3 DNA: TGTGCCAGCAGCTTAGATCTGGCAGGGGGGCATGGATTTAGGTACTTC; CDR3 protein: CASSLDLAGGHGFRYF; V gene: TRBV11-2; clone size: -; J gene: TRBJ2-7; D gene: -
CDR3 DNA: TGTGCCTGGAACTCACAGGGTTCAAGGACTGAAGCTTTCTTT; CDR3 protein: CAWNSQGSRTEAFF; V gene: TRBV30; clone size: -; J gene: TRBJ1-1; D gene: -
CDR3 DNA: TGTGCCAGCAGCCACTACGGACTAGCGGGAGGCGGGTACGAGCAGTACTTC; CDR3 protein: CASSHYGLAGGGYEQYF; V gene: TRBV7-2; clone size: -; J gene: TRBJ2-7; D gene: TRBD2
CDR3 DNA: TGCGCCAGCAGTCAGTCCCGGGACAGGGGACGCGGCTACACCTTC; CDR3 protein: CASSQSRDRGRGYTF; V gene: TRBV4-3; clone size: -; J gene: TRBJ1-2; D gene: TRBD1
CDR3 DNA: TGTGCCAGCAGTTACGGGGCGGGAGGGGACAATGAGCAGTTCTTC; CDR3 protein: CASSYGAGGDNEQFF; V gene: TRBV6-5; clone size: -; J gene: TRBJ2-1; D gene: TRBD2
CDR3 DNA: TGCGCCAGCACCTCGATGGCCAGGGAGGGCCAAGAGACCCAGTACTTC; CDR3 protein: CASTSMAREGQETQYF; V gene: TRBV5-1; clone size: -; J gene: TRBJ2-5; D gene: TRBD2
CDR3 DNA: TGTTCCAGCAGCCCAACGAGACAGGTCGAAAAACTGTTTTTT; CDR3 protein: CSSSPTRQVEKLFF; V gene: TRBV7-9; clone size: -; J gene: TRBJ1-4; D gene: -
CDR3 DNA: TGTGCCAGCAGCCGTTTCAATACTCTAAACCCGAGCTCCTACGAGCAGTACTTC; CDR3 protein: CASSRFNTLNPSSYEQYF; V gene: TRBV5-6; clone size: -; J gene: TRBJ2-7; D gene: -
CDR3 DNA: TGTGCCAGCAGCCCCCCCCTCCGGAGCCCCCAGTACTTC; CDR3 protein: CASSPPLRSPQYF; V gene: TRBV2; clone size: once; J gene: TRBJ2-5; D gene: -
CDR3 DNA: TGCGCCAGCAGTCCTCTCGGGGGGGATCAGCCCCAGCATTTT; CDR3 protein: CASSPLGGDQPQHF; V gene: TRBV10-2; clone size: -; J gene: TRBJ1-5; D gene: -
CDR3 DNA: TGTGCCAGCAGACCCACAGGGGGCGTTCAGCCCCAGCATTTT; CDR3 protein: CASRPTGGVQPQHF; V gene: TRBV27; clone size: -; J gene: TRBJ1-5; D gene: TRBD1
CDR3 DNA: TGTGCCAGCAGCGGGACTAGGTATTACGAGCAGTACTTC; CDR3 protein: CASSGTRYYEQYF; V gene: TRBV11-3; clone size: -; J gene: TRBJ2-7; D gene: TRBD2
CDR3 DNA: TGTGCCAGCAGGAAACCGGGACTCTATGAGCAGTTCTTC; CDR3 protein: CASRKPGLYEQFF; V gene: TRBV7-2; clone size: once; J gene: TRBJ2-1; D gene: -
CDR3 DNA: TGTTCCAGCAGCCCCCGACTAGCGGGGCAAGAGACCCAGTACTTC; CDR3 protein: CSSSPRLAGQETQYF; V gene: TRBV7-9; clone size: -; J gene: TRBJ2-5; D gene: TRBD2
CDR3 DNA: TGTGCCAGCAGCGCGAGACTAGAGGACACCGGGGAGCTGTTTTTT; CDR3 protein: CASSARLEDTGELFF; V gene: TRBV9; clone size: -; J gene: TRBJ2-2; D gene: -
CDR3 DNA: TGTGCCAGCAGACCTGGACAGGTTTATGGCTACACCTTC; CDR3 protein: CASRPGQVYGYTF; V gene: TRBV6-5; clone size: few; J gene: TRBJ1-2; D gene: TRBD1
CDR3 DNA: TGTGCCAGCAGCCCCCCGGACGGGGAGTCGGCCCAGTACTTC; CDR3 protein: CASSPPDGESAQYF; V gene: TRBV13; clone size: -; J gene: TRBJ2-5; D gene: -
CDR3 DNA: TGTGCCAGCAGCTTACTAGCGGGGAGCTCCTACGAGCAGTACTTC; CDR3 protein: CASSLLAGSSYEQYF; V gene: TRBV6-6; clone size: -; J gene: TRBJ2-7; D gene: TRBD2
CDR3 DNA: TGTTCCAGCAGCTCAGAAGTGGGAGCCCAGCATTTT; CDR3 protein: CSSSSEVGAQHF; V gene: TRBV7-9; clone size: -; J gene: TRBJ1-5; D gene: -
CDR3 DNA: TGTGCCAGCAGTCGGACAGGGGGCGTTGGAAACACCATATATTTT; CDR3 protein: CASSRTGGVGNTIYF; V gene: TRBV6-5; clone size: -; J gene: TRBJ1-3; D gene: TRBD1
CDR3 DNA: TGTGCCAGCAGCTTTCAGGGGGCGCCCGAGCAGTACTTC; CDR3 protein: CASSFQGAPEQYF; V gene: TRBV7-9; clone size: -; J gene: TRBJ2-7; D gene: TRBD1